The rows below give T cell receptor beta chains drawn from one sample of a study of blood T cell repertoires in COVID-19. Sequencing used immunoSEQ multiplex PCR; TCRdb keeps in-frame clones, though not all of them. The table lists about 250,000 clones, 80% to 90% of them singletons. The sequencing input was peripheral blood. These receptors all stem from an elderly man with acute or convalescent COVID-19. The CDR3 runs from the conserved cysteine through the conserved F or W. A D gene is named only where the DNA matches it firmly. A row's size may be missing; if present it is once, few, many or a size class.

CASSLQGLNTEAFF	TGTGCCAGCAGCTTACAGGGCCTGAACACTGAAGCTTTCTTT	NA	NA	14	TRBV7-9	TRBJ1-1
CASSHRGRLTGELFF	TGTGCCAGCAGTCACAGGGGCCGCCTTACCGGGGAGCTGTTTTTT	TRBD1	once	15	TRBV28	TRBJ2-2
CASSGQGTYEQYF	TGTGCCAGCAGCGGACAGGGAACCTACGAGCAGTACTTC	TRBD1	NA	13	TRBV25-1	TRBJ2-7
CASSSPRAGERIHYGYTF	TGTGCCAGCAGCTCCCCCCGGGCAGGGGAGCGTATTCACTATGGCTACACCTTC	NA	few	18	TRBV7-3	TRBJ1-2
CSVEESGTPYEQYF	TGCAGCGTTGAAGAGTCCGGGACACCCTACGAGCAGTACTTC	NA	many	14	TRBV29-1	TRBJ2-7
CASSQPGLAGAGDTQYF	TGTGCCAGCAGCCAACCCGGACTAGCGGGAGCGGGGGATACGCAGTATTTT	TRBD2	NA	17	TRBV4-2	TRBJ2-3
CASSSMRGTDTQYF	TGTGCCAGCAGCTCCATGAGGGGCACAGATACGCAGTATTTT	NA	NA	14	TRBV7-3	TRBJ2-3
CASSYRDTASEQYF	TGTGCCAGCAGCTATCGGGACACCGCCTCCGAGCAGTACTTC	NA	NA	14	TRBV7-8	TRBJ2-7
CASSSWTGGSGANVLTF	TGTGCCAGCAGTTCATGGACAGGGGGCTCTGGGGCCAACGTCCTGACTTTC	TRBD1	NA	17	TRBV5-5	TRBJ2-6
CASSQDPVLPLHF	TGCGCCAGCAGCCAAGACCCGGTTTTACCCCTCCACTTT	NA	once	13	TRBV4-3	TRBJ1-6